The T cell receptor (beta chain) under discussion was sequenced for a study of cytomegalovirus exposure and HLA in healthy donors. Of note for this clone: No antigen is known for it.

The PCR employed 60 Vbeta primers together with 13 Jbeta primers. The assay was immunoSEQ multiplex PCR, and TCRdb's table has in-frame clones only and misses some. The data contain about 160,000 clones, 55% to 80% of them singletons. Study-level findings and limits: Several top significant clusters appeared, in a later analysis, to be linked to common viral pathogens.

The CDR3 is 15 amino acids. J was trimmed by 8 bases and V by 0 bases; bases with no gene match: 7. In germline, CDR1 is MNHEY, CDR2 SVGAGI. This clonotype was obtained from a woman between 55 and 75 years old in good health and CMV-seropositive. The V gene is TRBV6-5, the J gene TRBJ2-1, with 7 positions matching TRBD2. Sequencing was carried out using PBMCs. CDR3 bases: TGTGCCAGCAGTTACTCGAGGCGGGAGTTGGATGAGCAGTTCTTC. Residues: CASSYSRRELDEQFF.